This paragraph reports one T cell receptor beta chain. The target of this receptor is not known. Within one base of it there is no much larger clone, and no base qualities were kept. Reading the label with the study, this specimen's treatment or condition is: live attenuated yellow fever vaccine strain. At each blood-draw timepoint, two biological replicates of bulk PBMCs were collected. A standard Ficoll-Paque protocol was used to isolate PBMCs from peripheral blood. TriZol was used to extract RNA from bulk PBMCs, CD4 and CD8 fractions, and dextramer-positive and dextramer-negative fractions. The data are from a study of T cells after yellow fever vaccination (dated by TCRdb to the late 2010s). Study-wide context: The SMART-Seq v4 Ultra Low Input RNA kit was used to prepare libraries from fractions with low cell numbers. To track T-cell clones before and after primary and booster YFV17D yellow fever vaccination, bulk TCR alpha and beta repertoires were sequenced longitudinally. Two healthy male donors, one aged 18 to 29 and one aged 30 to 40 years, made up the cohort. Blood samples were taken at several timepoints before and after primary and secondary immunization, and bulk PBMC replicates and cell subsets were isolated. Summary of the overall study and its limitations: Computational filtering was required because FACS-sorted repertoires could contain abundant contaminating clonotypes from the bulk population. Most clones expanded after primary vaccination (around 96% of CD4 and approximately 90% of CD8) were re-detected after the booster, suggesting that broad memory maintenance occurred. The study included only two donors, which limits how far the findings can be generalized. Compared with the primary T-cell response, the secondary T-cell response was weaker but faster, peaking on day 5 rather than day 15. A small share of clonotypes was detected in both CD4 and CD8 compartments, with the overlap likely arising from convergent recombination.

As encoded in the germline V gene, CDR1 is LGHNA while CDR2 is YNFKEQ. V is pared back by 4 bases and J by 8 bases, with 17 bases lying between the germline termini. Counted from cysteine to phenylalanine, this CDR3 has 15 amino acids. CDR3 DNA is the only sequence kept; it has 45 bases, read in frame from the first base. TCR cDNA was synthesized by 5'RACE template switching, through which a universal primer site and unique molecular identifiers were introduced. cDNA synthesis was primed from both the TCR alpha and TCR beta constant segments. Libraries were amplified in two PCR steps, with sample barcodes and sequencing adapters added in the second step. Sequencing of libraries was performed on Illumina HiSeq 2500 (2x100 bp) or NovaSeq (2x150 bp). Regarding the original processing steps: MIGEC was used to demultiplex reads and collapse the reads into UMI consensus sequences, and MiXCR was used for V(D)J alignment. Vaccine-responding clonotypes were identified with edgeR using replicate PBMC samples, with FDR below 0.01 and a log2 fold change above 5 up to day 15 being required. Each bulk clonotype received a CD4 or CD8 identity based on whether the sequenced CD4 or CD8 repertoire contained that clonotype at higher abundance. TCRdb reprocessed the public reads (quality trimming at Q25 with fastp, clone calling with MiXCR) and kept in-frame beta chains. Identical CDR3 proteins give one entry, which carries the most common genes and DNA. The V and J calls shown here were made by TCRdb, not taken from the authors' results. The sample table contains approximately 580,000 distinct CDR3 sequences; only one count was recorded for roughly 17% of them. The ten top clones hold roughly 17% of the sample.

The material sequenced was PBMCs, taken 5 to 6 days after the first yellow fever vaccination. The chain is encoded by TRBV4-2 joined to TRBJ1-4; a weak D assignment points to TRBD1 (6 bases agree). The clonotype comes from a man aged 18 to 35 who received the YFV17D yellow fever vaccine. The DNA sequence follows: TGTGCCAGCAGCCGGCAGACAGGACCGGCGGAAAAACTGTTTTTT. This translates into CASSRQTGPAEKLFF.